The source of this T cell receptor (beta chain) is a study of cytomegalovirus exposure and HLA in healthy donors. General study results and limits: TCR association rates varied by HLA locus in a later analysis, with DRB1 highest and HLA-C lowest.

The germline CDR1 and CDR2 sequences are SGHRS and YFSETQ. V was clipped by 3 bases and J by 5 bases, with 15 bases between them. The CDR3 length is 14 residues. The PCR had 60 Vbeta and 13 Jbeta primers. Data came from immunoSEQ multiplex PCR; TCRdb stores just in-frame clones and leaves some out. This sample contains 96,000 or so clones. For this clone: Its antigen is not known.

Donors were nominally healthy when sampled, though unrecorded immune exposures were likely. The chain joins TRBV5-1 to TRBJ2-7, with a weak D call TRBD2 (6 bases). The specimen sequenced was PBMCs. The sequence was collected from a woman aged 25 to 39 in good health and CMV-seronegative. The CDR3 reads CASSSPGSTNEQYF. In DNA form, the CDR3 reads TGCGCCAGCAGCTCCCCCGGGAGCACCAACGAGCAGTACTTC.